This T cell receptor (beta chain) was sequenced during a study of blood T cell repertoires in COVID-19. Libraries were prepared by immunoSEQ multiplex PCR; TCRdb keeps only in-frame clonotypes and omits some of them. The sample lists around 57,000 clones; 70% to 85% were seen once. The CDR3 is 18 amino acids. Germline assignment: CDR1 WSHSY and CDR2 SAAADI. V gave up 7 bases and J gave up 4 bases; unmatched junction bases: 17. Specimen: peripheral blood. This chain uses TRBV10-2 with TRBJ2-1, with 9 bases fitting TRBD2. The TCR was taken from a woman in her 70s with acute or convalescent COVID-19. The CDR3 here is CASTDSGAGGPRYNEQFF. CDR3 sequence (DNA): TGCGCCAGCACAGACTCGGGGGCGGGGGGGCCACGGTACAATGAGCAGTTCTTC.